Following are 25 T cell receptor beta chains from one sample sequenced in a study of blood T cells in healthy people across ages. PCR was performed a second time for about 7 to 11 cycles using a sample-barcoded 5' primer and a J-beta primer mix. Each CDR3 protein gets one entry after TCRdb re-called the 5' RACE reads with MiXCR. The table has approximately 800,000 distinct CDR3 sequences, 53% seen once. Sequenced material: blood. The receptors stem from a man older than 75 in good health.

The V and J genes are TRBV11-2 and TRBJ2-2; 7 nucleotides align to TRBD2. The CDR3 extends over 21 amino acids. CDR1 is SGHAT, CDR2 FQNNGV, per germline. The junction had 18 bases not matched to a gene; V was cut back by 2 bases and J by 0 bases. CDR3 sequence: CASSLPRKRPAGITNTGELFF. CDR3 bases: TGTGCCAGCAGCTTACCCCGAAAAAGGCCAGCGGGGATTACGAACACCGGGGAGCTGTTTTTT.

This clonotype has more than one count but fewer than ten. The genes are TRBV7-2 and TRBJ1-2, with TRBD1 identical over 7 bases. The CDR3 is 13 amino acids. V dropped 5 bases and J dropped 6; count of bases not matched to a gene: 6. Germline assignment: CDR1 SGHTA and CDR2 FQGNSA. The CDR3 region is CASSGDRVDGYTF. CDR3 in DNA: TGTGCCAGCAGCGGTGACAGGGTCGATGGCTACACCTTC.

There are many counts of this clonotype. This rearrangement joins TRBV6-5 to TRBJ2-7; 10 bases are shared with TRBD1. The CDR3 is made up of 14 amino acids. The trim removed 2 bases at V and 3 bases at J, leaving 1 base unmatched. CDR1 is MNHEY and CDR2 is SVGAGI in the germline V gene. The CDR3 reads CASSYRDRGYEQYF. CDR3 DNA: TGTGCCAGCAGTTACCGGGACAGGGGCTACGAGCAGTACTTC.

This clonotype was observed a handful of times. The V call is TRBV28, the J call TRBJ2-7; D call uncertain. The CDR3 spans 12 residues. CDR1 is MDHEN, CDR2 SYDVKM, per germline. V was trimmed by 8 bases and J by 7 bases, leaving 15 bases between them. CDR3 bases: TGTGCCAGCGGGTTTTCCTACAATGAGCAGTACTTC. Translation gives CASGFSYNEQYF.

On this clonotype: This CDR3 is missing its conserved last phenylalanine or tryptophan, likely due to a read error. The chain carries TRBV3-1 and TRBJ1-1, with 8 bases aligning to TRBD1. Germline trimming cut 1 base from V and 5 bases from J; bases unmatched to any gene: 6. The CDR3 consists of 15 residues. CDR1 is LGHDT, CDR2 YNNKEL, per germline (reference sequence). The CDR3 spells CASSQAYRGWTEAFL. Here the CDR3 DNA reads TGTGCCAGCAGCCAAGCCTACAGGGGGTGGACTGAAGCTTTCCTT.

CDR3 residues: CAWRAPRYLNEQFF. The CDR3 DNA reads as TGTGCCTGGAGGGCCCCCAGGTACTTGAATGAGCAGTTCTTC. This chain joins TRBV30 and TRBJ2-1; D not certain. Per germline, CDR1 GTSNPN and CDR2 SVGIG (reference sequence). Trimming left V 3 bases short and J 7 bases short, with 16 bases between. The CDR3 has 14 residues. Full variable domain (remainder filled in from reference TRBV30 and TRBJ2-1): SQTIHQWPATLVQPVGSPLSLECTVEGTSNPNLYWYRQAAGRGLQLLFYSVGIGQISSEVPQNLSASRPQDRQFILSSKKLLLSDSGFYLCAWRAPRYLNEQFFGPGTRLTVL.

The rearrangement joins TRBV5-1 to TRBJ2-7; possibly TRBD1 or TRBD2 for D (5 bases each). The CDR3 contains 15 residues. Trimming removed 2 bases from V and 2 bases from J, with 14 bases in between. Germline lookup yields CDR1 SGHRS and CDR2 YFSETQ. The CDR3 reads CASSFYRDRAYEQYF. The CDR3 DNA sequence: TGCGCCAGCAGCTTTTACCGGGACCGAGCCTACGAGCAGTACTTC.

This clonotype was counted between two and nine times. As DNA, the CDR3 is TGTGCCAGCAGCGCACGACCGGGACTTGTAACCTCTGGGGCCAACGTCCTGACTTTC. Its protein is CASSARPGLVTSGANVLTF. The chain joins TRBV11-2 to TRBJ2-6, with D maybe TRBD2 (6 bases). Germline CDR1 SGHAT, CDR2 FQNNGV. With 5 bases removed from V and 0 bases from J, the gap between germline ends came to 20 bases. The CDR3 length is 19 residues.

This chain uses TRBV27 with TRBJ1-5; D is undetermined. The CDR3 spans 13 residues. Trimming removed 6 bases from V and 4 bases from J, with 10 bases in between. CDR1 MNHEY and CDR2 SMNVEV come from the germline V gene (reference sequence). Here the CDR3 reads CASSKRDNQPQHF. As DNA, the CDR3 is TGTGCCAGCAGCAAACGGGATAATCAGCCCCAGCATTTT.

This clonotype was detected ten times or more. This chain links TRBV7-9 with TRBJ2-5; 8 bases align to TRBD1. Trimming removed 3 bases from V and 4 bases from J; junction bases left unmatched: 10. The CDR3 is 16 amino acids. Germline CDR1 SEHNR, CDR2 FQNEAQ (reference sequence). CDR3 sequence reads: CASSFRGRTKGETQYF. DNA of the CDR3: TGTGCCAGCAGCTTCAGGGGGCGCACCAAGGGAGAGACCCAGTACTTC.

The J gene is TRBJ1-2, the V gene TRBV4-1, with D perhaps TRBD1 (6 bases). Germline loops: CDR1 MGHRA, CDR2 YSYEKL. Deletions cut 0 bases from V and 3 bases from J, with 11 bases between. The CDR3 loop spans 15 amino acids. The CDR3 nucleotides are TGCGCCAGCAGCCAAGATTTGGGGGGCCACTATGGCTACACCTTC. It yields the protein CASSQDLGGHYGYTF.

The sample holds one count of this clonotype. The CDR3 bases are TGCAGCAGTGACAGGACCCTAGAGACCCAGTACTTC. Encoded protein: CSSDRTLETQYF. The V gene is TRBV29-1, the J gene TRBJ2-5; D possibly corresponds to TRBD1 (6 bases). V lost 8 bases and J 4 bases, leaving 14 bases between the germline ends. Germline V gives CDR1 SQVTM, CDR2 ANQGSEA. CDR3 size: 12 residues.

J is TRBJ2-1 and V is TRBV6-1; 11 bases fit TRBD1. The CDR3 extends over 15 amino acids. Germline CDR1 and CDR2: MNHNS and SASEGT. With 7 bases clipped from V and 4 bases from J, the junction kept 6 bases outside the gene matches. CDR3 bases: TGTGCCAGCACCGGTCGGGACAGGGGGTACAATGAGCAGTTCTTC. Protein sequence: CASTGRDRGYNEQFF.

Turning to this clonotype: One junction end does not reproduce the germline sequence, and a read error may be involved. The chain has TRBV6-6 and TRBJ2-7; 9 bases are shared with TRBD1. Germline CDR1 MNHNY, CDR2 SVGAGI (reference sequence). The CDR3 runs to 15 residues. CDR3 bases: TGTGCCGGCAGTTCCAGAGGACAGGGGTCCTACGATCAGTACTTC. Amino acids: CAGSSRGQGSYDQYF.

The chain combines TRBV29-1 with TRBJ2-1; no reliable D call. The CDR3 spans 13 residues. V was cut by 3 bases and J by 2 bases, with 8 bases left in between. The germline V gene has CDR1 SQVTM and CDR2 ANQGSEA. In DNA, the CDR3 is TGCAGCGTTGATTCCCGGCCCTACAATGAGCAGTTCTTC. It specifies CSVDSRPYNEQFF.

This clonotype showed up just a few times. The chain combines TRBV7-9 with TRBJ2-3, with D possibly matching TRBD2 (6 bases). The V gene lost 2 bases and the J gene lost 1 base, with 16 bases spanning the gap. The CDR3 covers 17 residues. The V gene's germline CDR1 is SEHNR and CDR2 FQNEAQ (reference sequence). Here the CDR3 DNA reads TGTGCCAGCAGCTTATTACCCGGAGGGAGGCGCACAGATACGCAGTATTTT. This gives the protein CASSLLPGGRRTDTQYF.

This rearrangement joins TRBV6-1 to TRBJ2-4; D uncertain. CDR3 length: 14 residues. The V gene lost 4 bases and the J gene lost 6 bases, with 13 bases spanning the gap. Germline V gives CDR1 MNHNS, CDR2 SASEGT. DNA of the CDR3: TGTGCCAGCAGTGGAGGAAGGGTTGGAAACATTCAGTACTTC. It is translated as CASSGGRVGNIQYF.

The rearrangement uses TRBV15 and TRBJ2-1; 11 nucleotides line up with TRBD2. The CDR3 is 16 residues long. CDR1 and CDR2 (germline): LNHNV, YYDKDF (reference sequence). J was trimmed by 8 bases and V by 3 bases; bases with no gene match: 9. CDR3 amino acids: CATSRKIAGGSDEQFF. The CDR3 bases are TGTGCCACCAGCAGGAAGATAGCGGGAGGGTCCGATGAGCAGTTCTTC.

The chain links TRBV4-2 to TRBJ1-2, with 10 positions matching TRBD1. With V trimmed by 1 base and J by 0 bases, 11 bases remained unmatched. The CDR3 is made up of 19 amino acids. Germline V lookup: CDR1 LGHNA, CDR2 YNFKEQ. CDR3 residues: CASSQVGTGDDGTNYGYTF. The CDR3 bases are TGTGCCAGCAGCCAAGTAGGGACAGGGGACGATGGGACTAACTATGGCTACACCTTC.

The rearrangement joins TRBV18 to TRBJ2-3; 9 nucleotides line up with TRBD2. The CDR3 extends over 17 amino acids. Trimming removed 1 base from V and 0 bases from J; junction bases left unmatched: 5. CDR1 is KGHSH, CDR2 LQKENI, per germline. As DNA, the CDR3 is TGTGCCAGCTCACCACTTATGACTAGCGGAAGCACAGATACGCAGTATTTT. This sequence encodes CASSPLMTSGSTDTQYF.

The chain joins TRBV28 to TRBJ2-3, with D maybe TRBD2 (5 bases). Germline CDR1 is MDHEN and CDR2 is SYDVKM. V was clipped by 3 bases and J by 3 bases, with 13 bases between them. The CDR3 runs to 15 residues. CDR3 DNA: TGTGCCAGCAGTTTTGGCCGGGGTGCAACAGATACGCAGTATTTT. Protein sequence: CASSFGRGATDTQYF.

CDR3 loop: CASSYGSGSYSYEQYF. Written as DNA, the CDR3 is TGTGCCAGCAGTTACGGTAGCGGGAGTTATTCCTACGAGCAGTACTTC. The chain recombines TRBV6-6 with TRBJ2-7; 9 bases map to TRBD2. The CDR3 length is 16 residues. Losses at the gene ends were 2 bases for V and 1 base for J; bases not matched to a gene: 6. The germline V gene has CDR1 MNHNY and CDR2 SVGAGI (reference sequence).

The chain is built from TRBV6-5 and TRBJ2-5; 7 bases align to TRBD2. The tail of the sequence fits TRBJ2-7 better, so the J call may be wrong. There are 15 residues in the CDR3. CDR1 is MNHEY, CDR2 SVGAGI, per germline. The CDR3 DNA follows: TGTGCCAGCAGGTCTTATGACGGGAGGAAAGACGAGCAGTACTTC. Translating it yields CASRSYDGRKDEQYF.

The genes are TRBV6-1 and TRBJ2-5, with D possibly TRBD2 on 5 matching bases. The CDR3 totals 15 residues. Germline V CDR1 and CDR2: MNHNS, SASEGT. V was trimmed by 4 bases and J by 2 bases, leaving 14 bases between them. The CDR3 loop is CASSGAGIGQETQYF. Written as DNA, the CDR3 is TGTGCCAGCAGTGGGGCCGGGATTGGGCAAGAGACCCAGTACTTC.

The V call is TRBV6-5, the J call TRBJ2-5; TRBD2 aligns across 10 bases. Germline lookup yields CDR1 MNHEY and CDR2 SVGAGI. The CDR3 contains 17 residues. V lost 0 bases to trimming and J lost 5 bases; unmatched junction nucleotides: 9. The CDR3 protein is CASSYSVASGRSETQYF. CDR3 in DNA: TGTGCCAGCAGTTACTCGGTCGCTAGCGGGAGAAGCGAGACCCAGTACTTC.